This T cell receptor beta chain came from a study of T-cell memory formation after mild COVID-19. Study-wide background: Clusters were largely donor specific.

TCRdb reprocessed the 5' RACE reads with MiXCR, giving one entry per CDR3 protein. Among under 150,000 distinct CDR3 sequences listed, about 20% were seen once. Details on this clonotype: Its antigen is not identified.

Overall study findings and caveats: Clones contracting across day 15 to 85 had a balanced CD4/CD8 profile; later expanding clones leaned CD4+. Memory sampled before infection contained some responding clones, suggesting cross-reactive memory joined. CD8+ contracting clones occupied EMRA, while CD4+ ones occupied mainly CM and EM.

With 0 bases removed from V and 7 bases from J, the gap between germline ends came to 5 bases. The CDR3 contains 12 residues. CDR1 and CDR2 from the germline V gene are SGHKS and YYEKEE (reference sequence). V gene TRBV5-5 combines with J gene TRBJ2-4; D gene ambiguous. Sequenced input: PBMCs or a T cell subset sorted from them (not recorded which). The receptor comes from a man in his late teens or twenties who had mild COVID-19 (a few samples of this study predate the infection). Cell type and time point are not known. The CDR3 loop reads CASSLVGNIQYF. The CDR3 DNA reads as TGTGCCAGCAGCTTGGTGGGTAACATTCAGTACTTC.